This T cell receptor beta chain was identified during a study of cytomegalovirus exposure and HLA in healthy donors. Trimming pared 7 bases from V and 2 bases from J, leaving 12 bases between. Germline V gene lookup returns CDR1 LNHDA and CDR2 SQIVND (reference sequence). The CDR3 length is 14 residues. Donors were ostensibly healthy at sampling, although undocumented immune exposures were probable. Overall study findings and caveats: Later genetic work tied a missense DCLRE1C variant to beta-chain V and J trimming.

Turning to this clone: Antigen unknown.

The PCR employed 60 Vbeta primers together with 13 Jbeta primers. Generated by immunoSEQ multiplex PCR, the TCRdb table keeps only in-frame clones and is missing some. The sample lists roughly 120,000 clones, 77% occurring once. This chain uses TRBV19 with TRBJ1-5; D not certain. Source material: PBMCs. The sequence came from a woman aged 35 to 49 in good health and CMV-seropositive. The CDR3 sequence is CASTYSGGNQPQHF. Here the CDR3 DNA reads TGTGCCAGTACCTATAGCGGGGGCAATCAGCCCCAGCATTTT.